The source of this T cell receptor beta chain is a study of shared clonotypes between healthy human individuals. Whole-study findings and limits: As a rule, naive subsets had a larger estimated richness than memory subsets. Non-shared clonotypes displayed generation probabilities falling below those of clonotypes present in all four donors. A small donor pool kept down the genetic and exposure-history diversity that was represented.

Terminally differentiated effector memory CD45RA+ cells were left out of the naive CD8 fraction, which was CD45RO-negative and positively selected for CCR7. The CDR3 length is 15 residues. With 0 bases removed from V and 4 bases from J, the gap between germline ends came to 12 bases. The germline gives CDR1 SGHDN, CDR2 FVKESK. TCRdb's copy holds only in-frame clones and misses some; the assay was immunoSEQ multiplex PCR. Of about 2 million clones in the sample, approximately 94% were seen once. As to this clone: Its antigen is unknown.

The sample consisted of naive CD8+ T cells sorted from blood. This TCR was recovered from a man aged 18 to 29 in good health. V is TRBV14 and J is TRBJ1-1; possibly TRBD1 for D (5 bases). For the CDR3, the DNA is TGTGCCAGCAGCCAAGATTGGGGGAGTGGCACTGAAGCTTTCTTT. Protein: CASSQDWGSGTEAFF.